The T cell receptor beta chain under discussion was sequenced for a study of glioma-infiltrating T cells. Study-wide results and limits: Only very few CDR3 sequences appeared in both tissue and blood.

CDR1 and CDR2 from the germline V gene are MGHRA and YSYEKL. V lost 0 bases and J lost 1, with 9 bases in between. The CDR3 is made up of 15 amino acids. Using RNA template, CDR3s of TCR alpha and beta were amplified with iRepertoire arm-PCR. One-step reverse transcription and amplification started from approximately 100-400 ng of tissue mRNA or PBMC total RNA. TCRdb processed the multiplex PCR reads anew with MiXCR; each CDR3 protein has one entry. The sample shows 160,000 or so distinct CDR3 sequences, 43% of them seen only once. With respect to this clonotype: The antigen remains unidentified.

The chain is built from TRBV4-1 and TRBJ1-1, with D unresolved. The origin of this receptor is a human donor with low-grade glioma or glioblastoma, undergoing nonglioma brain surgery, or in good health (not recorded which). Sequenced material: glioma tissue, nonneoplastic brain tissue, or PBMCs (not recorded which). CDR3 in amino acids: CASSQDKGSNTEAFF. The CDR3 DNA reads TGCGCCAGCAGCCAAGATAAGGGCTCGAACACTGAAGCTTTCTTT.